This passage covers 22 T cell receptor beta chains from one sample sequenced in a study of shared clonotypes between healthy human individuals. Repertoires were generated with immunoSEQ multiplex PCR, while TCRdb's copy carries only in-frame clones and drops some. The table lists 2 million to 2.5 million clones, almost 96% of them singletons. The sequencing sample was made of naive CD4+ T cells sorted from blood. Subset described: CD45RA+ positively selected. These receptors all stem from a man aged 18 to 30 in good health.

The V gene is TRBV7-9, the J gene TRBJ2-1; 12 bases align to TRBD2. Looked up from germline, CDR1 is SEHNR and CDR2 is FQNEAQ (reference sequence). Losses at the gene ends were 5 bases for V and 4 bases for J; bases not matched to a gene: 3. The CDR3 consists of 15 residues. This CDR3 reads CASSQGTSGYNEQFF. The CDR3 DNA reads TGTGCCAGCAGCCAAGGGACTAGCGGGTACAATGAGCAGTTCTTC.

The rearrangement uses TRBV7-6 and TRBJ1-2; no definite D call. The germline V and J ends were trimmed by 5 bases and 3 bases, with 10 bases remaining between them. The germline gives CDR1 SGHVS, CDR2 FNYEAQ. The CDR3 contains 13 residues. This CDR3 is CASSLPSDYGYTF. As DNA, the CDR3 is TGTGCCAGCAGCCTACCGTCGGACTATGGCTACACCTTC.

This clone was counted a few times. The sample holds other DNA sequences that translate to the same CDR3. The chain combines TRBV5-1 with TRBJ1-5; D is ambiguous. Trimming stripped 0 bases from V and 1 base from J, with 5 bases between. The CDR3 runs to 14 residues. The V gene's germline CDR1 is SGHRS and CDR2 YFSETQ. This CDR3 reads CASSLDPSNQPQHF. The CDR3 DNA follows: TGCGCCAGCAGCTTGGATCCGAGCAATCAGCCCCAGCATTTT. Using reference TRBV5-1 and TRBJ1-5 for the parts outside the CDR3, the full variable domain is KAGVTQTPRYLIKTRGQQVTLSCSPISGHRSVSWYQQTPGQGLQFLFEYFSETQRNKGNFPGRFSGRQFSNSRSEMNVSTLELGDSALYLCASSLDPSNQPQHFGDGTRLSIL.

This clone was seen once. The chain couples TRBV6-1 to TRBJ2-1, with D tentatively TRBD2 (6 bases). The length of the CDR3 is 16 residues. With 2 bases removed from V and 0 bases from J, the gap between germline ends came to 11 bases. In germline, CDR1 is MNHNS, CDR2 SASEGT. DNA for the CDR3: TGTGCCAGCAGTGAACTAGCGATAAGCTCCTACAATGAGCAGTTCTTC. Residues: CASSELAISSYNEQFF.

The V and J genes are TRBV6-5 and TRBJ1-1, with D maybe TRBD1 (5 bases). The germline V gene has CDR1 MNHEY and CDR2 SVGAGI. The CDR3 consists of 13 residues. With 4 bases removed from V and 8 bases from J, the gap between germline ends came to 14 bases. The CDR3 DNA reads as TGTGCCAGCAGTTGGCAAACCGGGGGAGAAGCTTTCTTT. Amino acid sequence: CASSWQTGGEAFF.

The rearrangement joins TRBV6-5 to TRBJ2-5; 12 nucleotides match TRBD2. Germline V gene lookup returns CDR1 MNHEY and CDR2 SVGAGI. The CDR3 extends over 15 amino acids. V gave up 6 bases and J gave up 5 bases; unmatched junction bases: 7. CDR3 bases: TGTGCCAGCAGCTATCCTGGACTAGCGGGGGAGACCCAGTACTTC. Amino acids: CASSYPGLAGETQYF.

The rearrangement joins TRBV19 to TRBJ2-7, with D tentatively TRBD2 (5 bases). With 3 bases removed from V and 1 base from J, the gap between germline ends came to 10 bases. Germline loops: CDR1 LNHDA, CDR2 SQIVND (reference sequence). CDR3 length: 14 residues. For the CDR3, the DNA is TGTGCCAGTAGTATCTCCGAGGGTTCCTACGAGCAGTACTTC. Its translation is CASSISEGSYEQYF.

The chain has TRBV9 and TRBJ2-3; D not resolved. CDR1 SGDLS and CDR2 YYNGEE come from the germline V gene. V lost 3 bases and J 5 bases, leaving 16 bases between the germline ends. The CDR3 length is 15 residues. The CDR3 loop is CASSESSFFVDTQYF. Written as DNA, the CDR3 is TGTGCCAGCAGCGAGAGTAGTTTTTTTGTAGATACGCAGTATTTT.

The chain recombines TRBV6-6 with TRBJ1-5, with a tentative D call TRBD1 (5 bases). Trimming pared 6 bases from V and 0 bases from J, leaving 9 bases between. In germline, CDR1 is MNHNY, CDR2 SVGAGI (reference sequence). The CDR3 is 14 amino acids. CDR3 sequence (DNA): TGTGCCAGCAGCAGGGTGGCTAGCAATCAGCCCCAGCATTTT. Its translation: CASSRVASNQPQHF.

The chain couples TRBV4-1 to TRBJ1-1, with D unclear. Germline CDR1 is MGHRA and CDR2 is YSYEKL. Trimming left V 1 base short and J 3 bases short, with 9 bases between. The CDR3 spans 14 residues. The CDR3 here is CASSQARADTEAFF. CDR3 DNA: TGCGCCAGCAGCCAAGCGCGTGCCGACACTGAAGCTTTCTTT.

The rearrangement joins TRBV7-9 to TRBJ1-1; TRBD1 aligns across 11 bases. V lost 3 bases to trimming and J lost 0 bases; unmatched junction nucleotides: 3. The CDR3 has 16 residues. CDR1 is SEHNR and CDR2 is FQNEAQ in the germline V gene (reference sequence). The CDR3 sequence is CASSFGTGGLNTEAFF. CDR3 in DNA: TGTGCCAGCAGCTTCGGGACAGGGGGTTTGAACACTGAAGCTTTCTTT. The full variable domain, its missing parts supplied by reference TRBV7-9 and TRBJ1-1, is DTGVSQNPRHKITKRGQNVTFRCDPISEHNRLYWYRQTLGQGPEFLTYFQNEAQLEKSRLLSDRFSAERPKGSFSTLEIQRTEQGDSAMYLCASSFGTGGLNTEAFFGQGTRLTVV.

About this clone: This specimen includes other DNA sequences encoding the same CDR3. CDR3 in DNA: TGCGCCAGCAGCTTGGCCACAGGGCCGTACGAGCAGTACTTC. Its protein is CASSLATGPYEQYF. This chain joins TRBV5-1 and TRBJ2-7, with D possibly matching TRBD1 (6 bases). This CDR3 comprises 14 residues. From germline, CDR1 is SGHRS and CDR2 YFSETQ. Deletions cut 0 bases from V and 4 bases from J, with 11 bases between.

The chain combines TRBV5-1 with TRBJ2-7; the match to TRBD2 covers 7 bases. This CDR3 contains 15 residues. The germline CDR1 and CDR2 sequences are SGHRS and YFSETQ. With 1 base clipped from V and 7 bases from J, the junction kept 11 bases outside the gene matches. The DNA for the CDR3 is TGCGCCAGCAGCTTGACAGCGGGGTCCGTCGATGAGCAGTACTTC. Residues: CASSLTAGSVDEQYF.

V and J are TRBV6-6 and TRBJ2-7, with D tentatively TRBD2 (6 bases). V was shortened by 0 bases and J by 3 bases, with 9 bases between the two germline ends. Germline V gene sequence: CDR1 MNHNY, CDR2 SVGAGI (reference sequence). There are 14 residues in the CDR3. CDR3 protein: CASSYSEGIYEQYF. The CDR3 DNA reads TGTGCCAGCAGTTACTCGGAGGGTATCTACGAGCAGTACTTC.

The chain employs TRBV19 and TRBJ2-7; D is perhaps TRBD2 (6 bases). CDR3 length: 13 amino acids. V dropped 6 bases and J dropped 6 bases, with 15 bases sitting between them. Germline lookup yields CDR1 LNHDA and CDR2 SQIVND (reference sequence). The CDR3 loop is CASSREKFGEQYF. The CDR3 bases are TGTGCCAGTAGCCGGGAGAAGTTTGGCGAGCAGTACTTC.

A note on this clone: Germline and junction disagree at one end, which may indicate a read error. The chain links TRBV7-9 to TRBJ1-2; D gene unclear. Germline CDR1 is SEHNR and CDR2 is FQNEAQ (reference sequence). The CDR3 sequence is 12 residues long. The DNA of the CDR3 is TGTGCCAGCAGCTTTTCTGACACGGCGTGCCACTTC. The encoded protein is CASSFSDTACHF.

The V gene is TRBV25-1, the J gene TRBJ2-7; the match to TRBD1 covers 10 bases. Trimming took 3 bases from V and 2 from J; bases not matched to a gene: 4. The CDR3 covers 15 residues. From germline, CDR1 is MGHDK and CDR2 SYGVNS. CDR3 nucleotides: TGTGCCAGCAGTGATGCCGGGACAGGGGCCTACGAGCAGTACTTC. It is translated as CASSDAGTGAYEQYF.

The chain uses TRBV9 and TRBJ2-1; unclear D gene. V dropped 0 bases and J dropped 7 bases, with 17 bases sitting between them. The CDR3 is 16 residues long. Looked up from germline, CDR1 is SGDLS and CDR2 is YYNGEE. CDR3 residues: CASSVERSGVRNEQFF. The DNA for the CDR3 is TGTGCCAGCAGCGTAGAACGGAGTGGCGTTAGGAATGAGCAGTTCTTC.

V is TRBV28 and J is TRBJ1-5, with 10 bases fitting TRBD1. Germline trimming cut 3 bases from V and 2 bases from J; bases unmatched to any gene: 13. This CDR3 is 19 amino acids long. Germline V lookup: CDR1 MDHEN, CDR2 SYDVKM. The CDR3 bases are TGTGCCAGCAGTTTTTATGGGACAGGGGTAGTTCAGGGCAATCAGCCCCAGCATTTT. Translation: CASSFYGTGVVQGNQPQHF.

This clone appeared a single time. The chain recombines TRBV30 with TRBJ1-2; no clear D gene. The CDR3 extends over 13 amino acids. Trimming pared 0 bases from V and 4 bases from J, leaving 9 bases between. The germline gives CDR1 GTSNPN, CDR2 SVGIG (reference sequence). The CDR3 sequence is CAWSVGWSYGYTF. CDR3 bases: TGTGCCTGGAGTGTAGGTTGGAGCTATGGCTACACCTTC.

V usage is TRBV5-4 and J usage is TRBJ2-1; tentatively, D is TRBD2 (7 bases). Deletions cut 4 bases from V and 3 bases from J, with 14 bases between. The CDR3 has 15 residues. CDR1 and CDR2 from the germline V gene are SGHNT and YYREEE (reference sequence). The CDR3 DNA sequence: TGTGCCAGCAGCCCTCCGGGGGGCCTCTACAATGAGCAGTTCTTC. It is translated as CASSPPGGLYNEQFF.

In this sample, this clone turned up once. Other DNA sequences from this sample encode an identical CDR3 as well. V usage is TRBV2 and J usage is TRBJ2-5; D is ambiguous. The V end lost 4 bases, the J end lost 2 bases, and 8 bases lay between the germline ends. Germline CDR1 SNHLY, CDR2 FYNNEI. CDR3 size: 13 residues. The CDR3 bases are TGTGCCAGCAGTGGGGGTCTTCAAGAGACCCAGTACTTC. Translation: CASSGGLQETQYF.